Included here is one T cell receptor (beta chain) sequence, with context. Other DNA sequences of this sample code for an identical CDR3. This record belongs to a study of shared clonotypes between healthy human individuals. On the study more broadly: There were three CD4 naive, three CD4 memory, two CD8 naive and one CD8 memory plates per donor.

The deep-level immunoSEQ assay was used. An even split of each subset's genomic DNA across several immunoSEQ plates was performed. Assay: immunoSEQ multiplex PCR; the TCRdb copy retains only in-frame clones and omits some. This table holds about 1.5 million clones, approximately 96% found once. The sample comprised naive CD4+ T cells sorted from blood. Documented subset: CD45RA+ positively selected. The TCR was taken from a man aged 25-45 years in good health.

The CDR3 DNA reads as TGCGCCAGCAGCTTGAGCGGTAGCTCCTACAATGAGCAGTTCTTC. This sequence encodes CASSLSGSSYNEQFF. The V and J genes are TRBV5-1 and TRBJ2-1; D is possibly TRBD2 (5 bases). This CDR3 is 15 amino acids long. Trimming took 1 base from V and 0 from J, leaving 8 bases between them. Germline CDR1 SGHRS, CDR2 YFSETQ.